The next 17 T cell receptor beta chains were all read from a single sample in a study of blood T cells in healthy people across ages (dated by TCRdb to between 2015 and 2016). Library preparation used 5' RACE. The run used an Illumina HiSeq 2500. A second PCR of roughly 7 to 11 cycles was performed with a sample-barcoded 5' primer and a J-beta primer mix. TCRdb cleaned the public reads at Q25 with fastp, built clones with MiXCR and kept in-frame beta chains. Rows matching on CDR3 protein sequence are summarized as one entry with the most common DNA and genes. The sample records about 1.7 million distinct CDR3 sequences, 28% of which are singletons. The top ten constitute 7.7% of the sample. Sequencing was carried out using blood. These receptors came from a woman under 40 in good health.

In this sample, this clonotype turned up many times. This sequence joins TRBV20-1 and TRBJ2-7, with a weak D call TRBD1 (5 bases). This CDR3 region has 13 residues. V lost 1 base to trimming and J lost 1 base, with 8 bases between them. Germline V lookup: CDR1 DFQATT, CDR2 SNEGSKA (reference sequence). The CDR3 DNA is TGCAGTGCTAGAGTGCCAGGGTCCTACGAGCAGTACTTC. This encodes CSARVPGSYEQYF.

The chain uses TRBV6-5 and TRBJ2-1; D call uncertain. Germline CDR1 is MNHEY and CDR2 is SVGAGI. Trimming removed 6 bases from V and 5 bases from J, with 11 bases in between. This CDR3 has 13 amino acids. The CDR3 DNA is TGTGCCAGCAGACGCCAAAAGAACAATGAGCAGTTCTTC. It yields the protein CASRRQKNNEQFF.

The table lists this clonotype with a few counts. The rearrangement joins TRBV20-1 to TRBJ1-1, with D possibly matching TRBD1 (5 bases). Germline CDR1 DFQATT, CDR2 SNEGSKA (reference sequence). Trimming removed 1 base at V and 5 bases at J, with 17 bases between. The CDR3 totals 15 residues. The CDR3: CSARGQGSVGTEAFF. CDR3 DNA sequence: TGCAGTGCTAGAGGGCAGGGCTCCGTAGGAACTGAAGCTTTCTTT.

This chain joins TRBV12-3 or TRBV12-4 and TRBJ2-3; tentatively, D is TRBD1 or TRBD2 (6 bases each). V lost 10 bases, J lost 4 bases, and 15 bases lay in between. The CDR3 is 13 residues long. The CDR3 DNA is TGTGCCAATACCGAGGGGGAGGCAGATACGCAGTATTTT. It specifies CANTEGEADTQYF.

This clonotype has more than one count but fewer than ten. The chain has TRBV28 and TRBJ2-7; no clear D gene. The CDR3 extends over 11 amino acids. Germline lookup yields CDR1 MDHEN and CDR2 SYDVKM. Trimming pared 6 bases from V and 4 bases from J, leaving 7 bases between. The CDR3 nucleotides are TGTGCCAGCAGGACTTATTACGAGCAGTACTTC. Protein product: CASRTYYEQYF.

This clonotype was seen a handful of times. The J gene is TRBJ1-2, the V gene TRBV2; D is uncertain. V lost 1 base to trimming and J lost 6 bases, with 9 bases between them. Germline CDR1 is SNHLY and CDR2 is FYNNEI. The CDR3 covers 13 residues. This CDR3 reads CASSEEAEDGYTF. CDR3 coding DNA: TGTGCCAGCAGTGAAGAGGCAGAAGATGGCTACACCTTC. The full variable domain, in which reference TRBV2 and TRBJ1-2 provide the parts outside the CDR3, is EPEVTQTPSHQVTQMGQEVILRCVPISNHLYFYWYRQILGQKVEFLVSFYNNEISEKSEIFDDQFSVERPDGSNFTLKIRSTKLEDSAMYFCASSEEAEDGYTFGSGTRLTVV.

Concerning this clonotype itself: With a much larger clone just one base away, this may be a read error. The DNA for the CDR3 is TGTGCCATCAGTGGACAGGGTCACTACAATGAGCAGTTCTTC. Translated, it gives CAISGQGHYNEQFF. The chain joins TRBV10-3 to TRBJ2-1, with 7 bases that match TRBD1. Germline-derived CDR1 and CDR2 are ENHRY and SYGVKD. V was clipped by 4 bases and J by 3 bases; unmatched bases: 3. The CDR3 contains 14 residues.

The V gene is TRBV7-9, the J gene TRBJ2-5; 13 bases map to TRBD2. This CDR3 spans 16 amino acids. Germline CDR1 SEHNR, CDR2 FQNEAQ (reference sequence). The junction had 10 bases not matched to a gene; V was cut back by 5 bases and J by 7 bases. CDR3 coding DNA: TGTGCCAGCAGCCCAGGACTAGCGGGGGACTTTTGGACCCAGTACTTC. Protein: CASSPGLAGDFWTQYF.

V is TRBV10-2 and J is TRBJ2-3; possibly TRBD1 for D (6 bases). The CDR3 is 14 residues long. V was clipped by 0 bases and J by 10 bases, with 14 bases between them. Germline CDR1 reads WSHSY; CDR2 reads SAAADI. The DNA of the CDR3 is TGCGCCAGCAGTGAGTCGGGGGCTAGTTGGTCGCAGTATTTT. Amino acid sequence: CASSESGASWSQYF.

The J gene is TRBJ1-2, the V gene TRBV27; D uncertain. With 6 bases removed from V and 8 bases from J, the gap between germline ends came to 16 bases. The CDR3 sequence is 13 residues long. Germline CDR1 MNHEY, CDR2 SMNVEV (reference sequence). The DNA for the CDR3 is TGTGCCAGCAGGACTCCCCCAGGCGGAGGCTACACCTTC. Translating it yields CASRTPPGGGYTF.

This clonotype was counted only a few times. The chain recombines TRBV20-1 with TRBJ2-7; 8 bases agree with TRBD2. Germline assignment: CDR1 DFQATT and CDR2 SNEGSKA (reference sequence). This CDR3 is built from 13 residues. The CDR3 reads CRGSGSTPWEQYF. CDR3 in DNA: TGCAGGGGAAGCGGGAGTACTCCCTGGGAGCAGTACTTC.

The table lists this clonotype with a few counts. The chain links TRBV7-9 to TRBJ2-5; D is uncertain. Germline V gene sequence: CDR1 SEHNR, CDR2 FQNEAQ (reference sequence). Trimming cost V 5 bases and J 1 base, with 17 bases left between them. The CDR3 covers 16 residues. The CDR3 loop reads CASSTDLKRSQETQYF. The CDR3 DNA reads TGTGCCAGCAGCACGGACCTAAAGCGAAGCCAAGAGACCCAGTACTTC.

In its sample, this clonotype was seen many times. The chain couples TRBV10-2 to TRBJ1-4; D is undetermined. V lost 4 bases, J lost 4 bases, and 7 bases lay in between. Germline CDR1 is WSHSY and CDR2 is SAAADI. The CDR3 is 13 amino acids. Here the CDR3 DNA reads TGCGCCAGCAGTGGTGAGGTTAATGAAAAACTGTTTTTT. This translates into CASSGEVNEKLFF.

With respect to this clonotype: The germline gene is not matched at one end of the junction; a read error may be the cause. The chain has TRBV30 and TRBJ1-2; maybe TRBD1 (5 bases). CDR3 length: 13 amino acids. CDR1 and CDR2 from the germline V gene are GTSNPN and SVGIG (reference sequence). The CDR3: CAWTGPVNYGFTF. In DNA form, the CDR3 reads TGTGCCTGGACAGGGCCGGTCAACTATGGCTTCACCTTC.

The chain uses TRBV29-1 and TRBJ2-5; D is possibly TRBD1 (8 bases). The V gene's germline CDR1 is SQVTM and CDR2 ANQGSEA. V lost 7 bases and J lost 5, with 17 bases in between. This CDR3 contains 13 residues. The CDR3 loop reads CSGGGTGGETQYF. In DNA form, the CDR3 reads TGCAGCGGGGGGGGGACAGGAGGGGAGACCCAGTACTTC.

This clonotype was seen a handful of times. CDR3 coding DNA: TGTGCCAGCTCACCGGGGGGCCGGGACACAGATACGCAGTATTTT. Its protein product is CASSPGGRDTDTQYF. The gene calls are TRBV18 and TRBJ2-3; possibly TRBD1 or TRBD2 for D (6 bases each). CDR1 KGHSH and CDR2 LQKENI come from the germline V gene. V lost 3 bases, J lost 2 bases, and 12 bases lay in between. This CDR3 is built from 15 residues.

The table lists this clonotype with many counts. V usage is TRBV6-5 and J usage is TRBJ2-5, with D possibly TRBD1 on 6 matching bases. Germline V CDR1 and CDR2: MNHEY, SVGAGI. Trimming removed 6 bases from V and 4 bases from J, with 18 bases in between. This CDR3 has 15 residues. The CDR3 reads CASRMSDDRTETQYF. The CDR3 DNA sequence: TGTGCCAGCAGAATGTCGGATGACAGGACAGAGACCCAGTACTTC.